The rows below give T cell receptor beta chains drawn from one sample of a study of cytomegalovirus exposure and HLA in healthy donors. Method: immunoSEQ multiplex PCR; TCRdb's copy keeps in-frame clones and lacks some. The sample holds approximately 140,000 clones, 75% to 80% seen once. The material sequenced was PBMCs. The receptors come from a female donor in good health and CMV-seronegative. CDR3s include the opening cysteine and the closing phenylalanine or tryptophan. D genes are given only for firm matches. Clone sizes are given selectively: once, few, many, or a class where the clone is expanded.

size	D	J	V	CDR3	DNA
once	TRBD1	TRBJ1-2	TRBV5-1	CASSTGDSWKSYTF	TGCGCCAGCTCCACCGGGGACAGCTGGAAGAGCTACACCTTC
NA	NA	TRBJ1-5	TRBV27	CASSLLGASHSNQPQHF	TGTGCCAGCAGTTTATTGGGGGCCTCGCATAGCAATCAGCCCCAGCATTTT
NA	NA	TRBJ1-5	TRBV19	CASTQQTGSHQPQHF	TGTGCCAGTACCCAGCAAACGGGGAGCCATCAGCCCCAGCATTTT
NA	TRBD1	TRBJ2-7	TRBV28	CASSLLGTGYEQYF	TGTGCCAGCAGTTTACTCGGGACAGGCTACGAGCAGTACTTC
NA	TRBD2	TRBJ2-7	TRBV5-1	CASSKSGTSGQVGSYEQYF	TGCGCCAGCAGCAAATCCGGGACTAGCGGCCAAGTGGGGTCCTACGAGCAGTACTTC
NA	NA	TRBJ2-2	TRBV25-1	CASSESVFNTGELFF	TGTGCCAGCAGTGAATCAGTATTCAACACCGGGGAGCTGTTTTTT
once	NA	TRBJ1-1	TRBV2	CASSEARGNAEAFF	TGTGCCAGCAGTGAAGCGCGCGGGAACGCTGAAGCTTTCTTT
NA	TRBD1	TRBJ2-4	TRBV19	CASSIIRDQQGNIQYF	TGTGCCAGTAGTATAATCCGGGACCAACAGGGGAACATTCAGTACTTC
NA	NA	TRBJ1-6	TRBV27	CASSLLVGKSSYNSPLHF	TGTGCCAGCAGTTTATTGGTCGGGAAGAGTTCCTATAATTCACCCCTCCACTTT
NA	TRBD1	TRBJ2-7	TRBV11-3	CASSTQTGGEQYF	TGTGCCAGCAGCACGCAGACAGGGGGTGAGCAGTACTTC
NA	TRBD2	TRBJ2-1	TRBV4-1	CASSQGVGSGRFDEQFF	TGCGCCAGCAGCCAAGGAGTTGGTAGCGGGAGATTTGATGAGCAGTTCTTC
NA	NA	TRBJ1-2	TRBV2	CASSEIDSGYTF	TGTGCCAGCAGTGAAATCGACAGCGGCTACACCTTC
NA	TRBD2	TRBJ2-7	TRBV28	CASSYGPLAGGYEQYF	TGTGCCAGCAGTTACGGACCACTAGCGGGAGGATACGAGCAGTACTTC
NA	TRBD1	TRBJ2-1	TRBV10-1	CASGSGQGYNEQFF	TGCGCCAGCGGATCCGGACAGGGATACAATGAGCAGTTCTTC
NA	NA	TRBJ1-1	TRBV5-1	CASSKDSMNTEAFF	TGCGCCAGCAGCAAAGACAGTATGAACACTGAAGCTTTCTTT
NA	TRBD1	TRBJ2-7	TRBV27	CASSRTGTGGSEQYF	TGTGCCAGCAGTAGAACCGGGACAGGGGGTAGTGAGCAGTACTTC
NA	TRBD1	TRBJ2-2	TRBV2	CASLGQGVGTGELFF	TGTGCCAGCCTGGGACAGGGGGTCGGCACCGGGGAGCTGTTTTTT
NA	NA	TRBJ1-1	TRBV14	CASSQGSGRARGAFF	TGTGCCAGCAGCCAAGGGAGTGGGCGGGCCCGGGGAGCTTTCTTT
NA	NA	TRBJ1-2	TRBV4-1	CASSPVDSVYGYTF	TGCGCCAGCAGCCCCGTAGACAGCGTCTATGGCTACACCTTC
NA	TRBD2	TRBJ2-3	TRBV5-1	CASSLGGLAVTDTQYF	TGCGCCAGCAGCTTGGGGGGACTAGCGGTCACAGATACGCAGTATTTT
NA	TRBD2	TRBJ2-2	TRBV19	CASRTSVSTGELFF	TGTGCCAGTAGGACTAGCGTAAGCACCGGGGAGCTGTTTTTT
NA	NA	TRBJ2-3	TRBV27	CASSFPGDTQYF	TGTGCCAGCAGTTTCCCAGGGGATACGCAGTATTTT
NA	TRBD2	TRBJ2-3	TRBV9	CASSTRPGLALDTQYF	TGTGCCAGCAGCACGAGACCGGGACTAGCGTTAGATACGCAGTATTTT
few	NA	TRBJ2-1	TRBV7-9	CASSLTGHEQFF	TGTGCCAGCAGCCTTACAGGGCATGAGCAGTTCTTC
NA	TRBD1	TRBJ1-1	TRBV10-3	CAISYRQGNTEAFF	TGTGCCATCAGTTACCGACAGGGGAACACTGAAGCTTTCTTT
NA	TRBD2	TRBJ2-1	TRBV7-9	CASSFGAGADEQFF	TGTGCCAGCAGTTTTGGAGCGGGAGCCGATGAGCAGTTCTTC
NA	NA	TRBJ2-7	TRBV5-1	CASSVAGQGIYEQYF	TGCGCCAGCAGCGTGGCGGGGCAGGGGATCTACGAGCAGTACTTC
NA	NA	TRBJ2-1	TRBV6-5	CASSYVGSVVYNEQFF	TGTGCCAGCAGTTACGTGGGGAGTGTTGTCTACAATGAGCAGTTCTTC
few	NA	TRBJ1-5	TRBV29-1	CSVREFNQPQHF	TGCAGCGTTCGGGAGTTCAATCAGCCCCAGCATTTT
NA	TRBD2	TRBJ2-7	TRBV9	CASSLAGGPYEQYF	TGTGCCAGCAGCCTAGCGGGAGGTCCCTACGAGCAGTACTTC
NA	TRBD1	TRBJ2-5	TRBV5-1	CASSRTGAGETQYF	TGCGCCAGCAGCAGGACAGGGGCGGGAGAGACCCAGTACTTC
NA	NA	TRBJ1-1	TRBV7-3	CASSLGGLETEAFF	TGTGCCAGCAGCTTAGGAGGGCTCGAGACTGAAGCTTTCTTT